This entry features one T cell receptor (beta chain) sequence. The antigen is unknown. The entry originates in a study of T cells after yellow fever vaccination. General study findings and limits: Abundant clonotypes from the bulk population could get into FACS-sorted repertoires as contaminants. Faster peaking, at day 5 versus 15, marked a secondary response that was weaker.

Trimming cost V 2 bases and J 7 bases, with 15 bases left between them. The CDR3 has 15 residues. Germline V gene data show CDR1 as SSHAT and CDR2 as FNYEAQ (reference sequence). Universal primer sites and UMIs were introduced during 5'RACE template-switching synthesis of TCR cDNA. TCRdb reprocessed the 5' RACE reads with MiXCR, giving one entry per CDR3 protein. The sample shows 450,000 to 550,000 distinct CDR3 sequences, about a fifth of them seen only once. Sample: PBMCs, taken more than 20 days after the first yellow fever vaccination. J is TRBJ2-1 and V is TRBV7-7, with a weak D call TRBD1 (6 bases). The source is a man aged 18-30 years who received the YFV17D yellow fever vaccine. CDR3 DNA: TGTGCCAGCAGCTTATTTACAGGGAAGGGGAATGAGCAGTTCTTC. Protein: CASSLFTGKGNEQFF.